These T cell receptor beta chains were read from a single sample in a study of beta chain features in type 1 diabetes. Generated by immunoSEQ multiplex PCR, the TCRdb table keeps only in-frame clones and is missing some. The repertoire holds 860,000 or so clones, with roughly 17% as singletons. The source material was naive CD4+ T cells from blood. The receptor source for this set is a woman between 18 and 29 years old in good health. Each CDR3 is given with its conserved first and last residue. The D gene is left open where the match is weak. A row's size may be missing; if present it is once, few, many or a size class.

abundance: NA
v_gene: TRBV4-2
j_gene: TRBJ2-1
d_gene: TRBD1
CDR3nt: TGTGCCAGCAGCCTTCGACACCGGACAGGGGTCGGCTCCTACAATGAGCAGTTCTTC
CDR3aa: CASSLRHRTGVGSYNEQFF

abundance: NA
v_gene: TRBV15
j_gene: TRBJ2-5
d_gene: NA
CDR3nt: TGTGCCACCAGCAGAGTCCGACAGCGACAAGAGACCCAGTACTTC
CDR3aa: CATSRVRQRQETQYF

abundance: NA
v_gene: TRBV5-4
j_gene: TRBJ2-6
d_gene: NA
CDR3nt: TGTGCCAGCAGCTTGGGTCTCGGAAATGGGGCCAACGTCCTGACTTTC
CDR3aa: CASSLGLGNGANVLTF

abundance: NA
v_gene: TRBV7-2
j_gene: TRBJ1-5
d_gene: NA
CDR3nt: TGTGCCAGCAGCTTAGTGTCAGGAATGAATCAGCCCCAGCATTTT
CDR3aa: CASSLVSGMNQPQHF

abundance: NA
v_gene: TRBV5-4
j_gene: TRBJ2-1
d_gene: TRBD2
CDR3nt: TGTGCCAGCAGCTCTAGCGGTTCGGATGAGCAGTTCTTC
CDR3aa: CASSSSGSDEQFF

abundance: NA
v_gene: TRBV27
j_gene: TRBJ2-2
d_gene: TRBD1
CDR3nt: TGTGCCAGCTACTCACAGGGGACCGGGGAGCTGTTTTTT
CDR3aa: CASYSQGTGELFF

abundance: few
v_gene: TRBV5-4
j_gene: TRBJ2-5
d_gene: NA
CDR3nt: TGTGCCAGCAGCTTGGGAGGGCTCCGGGAGACCCAGTACTTC
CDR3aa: CASSLGGLRETQYF

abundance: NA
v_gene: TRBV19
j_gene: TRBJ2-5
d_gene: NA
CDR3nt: TGTGCCAGTAGTATCAGGACGGAAGAGACCCAGTACTTC
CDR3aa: CASSIRTEETQYF

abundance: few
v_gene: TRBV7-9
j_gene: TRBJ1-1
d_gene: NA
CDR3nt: TGTGCCAGCAGCTTGCTGGGAATGAACACTGAAGCTTTCTTT
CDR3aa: CASSLLGMNTEAFF

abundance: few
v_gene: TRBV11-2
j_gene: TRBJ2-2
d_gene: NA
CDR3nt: TGTGCCAGCAGCTTGGCAGGGGCTACAATTACCGGGGAGCTGTTTTTT
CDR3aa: CASSLAGATITGELFF

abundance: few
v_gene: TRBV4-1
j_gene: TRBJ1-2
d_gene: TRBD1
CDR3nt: TGCGCCAGCAGCCAAGGATCGGGACAGGATGCTAACTATGGCTACACCTTC
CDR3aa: CASSQGSGQDANYGYTF

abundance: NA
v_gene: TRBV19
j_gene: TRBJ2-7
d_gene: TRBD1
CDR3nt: TGTGCCAGTAGTCGGGACAGGGGAATCGAGCAGTACTTC
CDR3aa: CASSRDRGIEQYF

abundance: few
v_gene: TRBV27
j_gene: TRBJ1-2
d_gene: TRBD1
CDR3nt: TGTGCCAGCAGCCGACAGGGGTATGGCTACACCTTC
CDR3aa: CASSRQGYGYTF

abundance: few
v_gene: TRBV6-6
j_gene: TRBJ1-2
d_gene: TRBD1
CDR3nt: TGTGCCAGCAGTGCCGATTGGGGACAGGCGAACTATGGCTACACCTTC
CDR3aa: CASSADWGQANYGYTF

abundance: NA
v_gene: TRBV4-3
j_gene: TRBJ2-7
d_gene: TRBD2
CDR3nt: TGCGCCAGCAGCCCTAGCGGGAGAGGCTACGAGCAGTACTTC
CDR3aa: CASSPSGRGYEQYF

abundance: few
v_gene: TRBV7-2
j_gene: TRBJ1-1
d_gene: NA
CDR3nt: TGTGCCAGCAGCTCTACCCCGAGCACCGAAGCTTTCTTT
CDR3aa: CASSSTPSTEAFF

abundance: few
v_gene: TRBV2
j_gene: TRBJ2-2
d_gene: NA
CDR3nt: TGTGCCAGCATGGGGGGACAGACCACCGGGGAGCTGTTTTTT
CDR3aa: CASMGGQTTGELFF

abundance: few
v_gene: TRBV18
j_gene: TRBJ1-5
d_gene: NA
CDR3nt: TGTGCCAGCTCACTAAGCGGGTCTGATCAGCCCCAGCATTTT
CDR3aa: CASSLSGSDQPQHF

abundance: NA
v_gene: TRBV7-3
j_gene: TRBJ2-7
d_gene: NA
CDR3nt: TGTGCCAGCAGCTTAAGGGACACCTACGAGCAGTACTTC
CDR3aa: CASSLRDTYEQYF

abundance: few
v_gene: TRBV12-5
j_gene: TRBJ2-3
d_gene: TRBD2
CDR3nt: TGTGCTAGTGGAAGCGGGAGGGATGGCACAGATACGCAGTATTTT
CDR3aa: CASGSGRDGTDTQYF

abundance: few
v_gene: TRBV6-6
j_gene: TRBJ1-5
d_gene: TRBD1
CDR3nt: TGTGCCAGCAGCCGAGGACAGGGGACGCTCAATCAGCCCCAGCATTTT
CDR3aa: CASSRGQGTLNQPQHF

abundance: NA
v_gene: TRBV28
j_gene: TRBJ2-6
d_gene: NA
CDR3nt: TGTGCCAGCAGTATGGGTTTCTCTGGGGCCAACGTCCTGACTTTC
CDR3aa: CASSMGFSGANVLTF

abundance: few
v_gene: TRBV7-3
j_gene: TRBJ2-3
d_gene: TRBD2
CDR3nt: TGTGCCAGCAGCACCCATCTAGCGGGAGGGCCGGATACGCAGTATTTT
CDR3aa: CASSTHLAGGPDTQYF

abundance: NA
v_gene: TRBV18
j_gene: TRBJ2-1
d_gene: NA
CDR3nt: TGTGCCAGCTCCGAAGATCTGAGCTCCTACAATGAGCAGTTCTTC
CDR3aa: CASSEDLSSYNEQFF

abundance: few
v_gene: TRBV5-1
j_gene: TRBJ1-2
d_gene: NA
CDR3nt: TGCGCCAGCAGCTCGGCGGTCCAGGGTAGGATACGCTACACCTTC
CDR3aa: CASSSAVQGRIRYTF

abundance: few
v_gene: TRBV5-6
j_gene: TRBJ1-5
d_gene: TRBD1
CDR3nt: TGTGCCAGCAGCTTGGGACAGGGATGGGGTCAGCCCCAGCATTTT
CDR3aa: CASSLGQGWGQPQHF

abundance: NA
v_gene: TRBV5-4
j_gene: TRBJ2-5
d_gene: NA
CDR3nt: TGTGCCAGCAGCTTGGGGGGGCCACAAGAGACCCAGTACTTC
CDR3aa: CASSLGGPQETQYF

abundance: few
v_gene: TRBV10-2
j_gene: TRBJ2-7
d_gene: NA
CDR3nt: TGCGCCACGGTGGACAAAGAGACCTACGAGCAGTACTTC
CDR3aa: CATVDKETYEQYF

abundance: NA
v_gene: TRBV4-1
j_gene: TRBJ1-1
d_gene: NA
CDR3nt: TGCGCCAGCAGCCAATGGGGTCGGGGGGCAAACACTGAAGCTTTCTTT
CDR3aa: CASSQWGRGANTEAFF

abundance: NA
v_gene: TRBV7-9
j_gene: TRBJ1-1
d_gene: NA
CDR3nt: TGTGCCAGCAGGCAGATCCGGGGGGGCACTGAAGCTTTCTTT
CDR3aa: CASRQIRGGTEAFF

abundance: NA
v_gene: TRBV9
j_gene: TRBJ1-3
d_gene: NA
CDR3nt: TGTGCCAGCAGCGTAGATTCTGGAAACACCATATATTTT
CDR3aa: CASSVDSGNTIYF

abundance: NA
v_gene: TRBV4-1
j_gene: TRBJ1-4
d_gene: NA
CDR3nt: TGCGCCAGCTCAACCTTACAAAGCCTGCGGGAAAAACTGTTTTTT
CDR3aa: CASSTLQSLREKLFF

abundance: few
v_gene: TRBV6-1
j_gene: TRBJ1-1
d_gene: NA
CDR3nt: TGTGCCAGCAGTGGGACAGTGGACACTGAAGCTTTCTTT
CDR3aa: CASSGTVDTEAFF

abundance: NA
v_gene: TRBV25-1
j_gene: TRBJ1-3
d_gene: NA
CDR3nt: TGTGCCAGCAGTCCGGGAGTCTCTGGAAACACCATATATTTT
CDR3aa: CASSPGVSGNTIYF

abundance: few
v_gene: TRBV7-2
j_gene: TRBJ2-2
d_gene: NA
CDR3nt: TGTGCCAGCAGCTTGAGGGATTCGAACACCGGGGAGCTGTTTTTT
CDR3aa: CASSLRDSNTGELFF

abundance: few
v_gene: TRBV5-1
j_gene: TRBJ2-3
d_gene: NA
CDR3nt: TGCGCCAGCAGCTTTCTCCCCGACACAGATACGCAGTATTTT
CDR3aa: CASSFLPDTDTQYF

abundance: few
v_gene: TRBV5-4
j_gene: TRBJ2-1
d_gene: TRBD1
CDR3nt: TGTGCCAGCAGCTGGGGACAGGCGCAAAATGAGCAGTTCTTC
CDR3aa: CASSWGQAQNEQFF

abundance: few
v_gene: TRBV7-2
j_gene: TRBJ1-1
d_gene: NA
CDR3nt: TGTGCCAGCAGCTCAGGACGATCCACTGAAGCTTTCTTT
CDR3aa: CASSSGRSTEAFF

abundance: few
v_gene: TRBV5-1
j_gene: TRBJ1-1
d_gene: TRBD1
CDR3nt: TGCGCCAGCAGCTTGGGACAGGGTTTTGAAGTCGACACTGAAGCTTTCTTT
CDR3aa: CASSLGQGFEVDTEAFF

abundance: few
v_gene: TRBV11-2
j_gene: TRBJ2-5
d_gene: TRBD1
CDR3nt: TGTGCCAGCAGCCCCGGTCGCCGGGACAGGGCCTTGCGAGAGACCCAGTACTTC
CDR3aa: CASSPGRRDRALRETQYF

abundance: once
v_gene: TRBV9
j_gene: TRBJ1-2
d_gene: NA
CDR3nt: TGTGCCAGCAGCGTAGGCGACAGCAGAGATGGCTACACCTTC
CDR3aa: CASSVGDSRDGYTF

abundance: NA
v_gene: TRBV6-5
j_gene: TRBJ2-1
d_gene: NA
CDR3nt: TGTGCCAGCAGTTTGGGACGCCAGAGGAATGAGCAGTTCTTC
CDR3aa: CASSLGRQRNEQFF

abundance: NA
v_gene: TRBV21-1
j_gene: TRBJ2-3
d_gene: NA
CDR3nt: TGTGCCAGCAGCAAAGACAGGGGGAGCTACTCAGGTGGACACACAGATACGCAGTATTTT
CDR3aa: CASSKDRGSYSGGHTDTQYF

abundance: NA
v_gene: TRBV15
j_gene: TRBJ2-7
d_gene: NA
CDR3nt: TGTGCCACCAGCAGAGCCTTCGGTGTGTACGAGCAGTACTTC
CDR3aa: CATSRAFGVYEQYF

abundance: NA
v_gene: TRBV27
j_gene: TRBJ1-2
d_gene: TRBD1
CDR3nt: TGTGCCAGCAGTTCGGGACAGGCATCTAACTATGGCTACACCTTC
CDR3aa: CASSSGQASNYGYTF

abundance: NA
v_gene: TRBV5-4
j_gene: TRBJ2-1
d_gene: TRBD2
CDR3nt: TGTGCCAGCAGCCCCCCTTCAAGCGGGAGGCTTTACAATGAGCAGTTCTTC
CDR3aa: CASSPPSSGRLYNEQFF

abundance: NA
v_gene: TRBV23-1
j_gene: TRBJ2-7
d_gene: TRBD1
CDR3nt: TGCGCCAGCCCCGGACAGGGATTACCCGAGCAGTACTTC
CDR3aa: CASPGQGLPEQYF

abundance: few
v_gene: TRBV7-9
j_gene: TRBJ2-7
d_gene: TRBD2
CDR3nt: TGTGCCAGCAGCTTATCAGGGGGACTAGCGGGAGGGACCTACGAGCAGTACTTC
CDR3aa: CASSLSGGLAGGTYEQYF

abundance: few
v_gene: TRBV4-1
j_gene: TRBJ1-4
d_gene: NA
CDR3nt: TGCGCCAGCAGCCACTATGCCGGGTATGCAACTAATGAAAAACTGTTTTTT
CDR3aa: CASSHYAGYATNEKLFF

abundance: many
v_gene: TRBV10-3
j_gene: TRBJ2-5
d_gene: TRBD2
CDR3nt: TGTGCCACCGCGACTAGCGGCCAAGAGACCCAGTACTTC
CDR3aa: CATATSGQETQYF

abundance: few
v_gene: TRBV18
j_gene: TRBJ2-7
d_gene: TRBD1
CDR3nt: TGTGCCAGCTCACCGGTGGACAGGCCGCCCTACGAGCAGTACTTC
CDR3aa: CASSPVDRPPYEQYF

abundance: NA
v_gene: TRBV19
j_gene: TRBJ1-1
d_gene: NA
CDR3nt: TGTGCCAGTAGTATAGGTCAAGTATTCGCTGAAGCTTTCTTT
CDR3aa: CASSIGQVFAEAFF

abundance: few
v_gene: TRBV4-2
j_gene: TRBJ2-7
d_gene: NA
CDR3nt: TGTGCCAGCAGCCAGGGGACTTTCCCCTACGAGCAGTACTTC
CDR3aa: CASSQGTFPYEQYF

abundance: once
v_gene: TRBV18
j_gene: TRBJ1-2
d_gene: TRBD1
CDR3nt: TGTGCCAGCTCACCACAAACCGGGACAGACTATGGCTACACCTTC
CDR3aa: CASSPQTGTDYGYTF

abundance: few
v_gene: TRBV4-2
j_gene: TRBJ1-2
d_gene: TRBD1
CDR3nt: TGTGCCAGCAGTCCGGGACAGTCTAATGCTAACTATGGCTACACCTTC
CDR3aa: CASSPGQSNANYGYTF

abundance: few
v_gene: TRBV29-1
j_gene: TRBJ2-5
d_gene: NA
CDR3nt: TGCAGCGTTGCGCGGGGGACAGACGGAGAAGAGACCCAGTACTTC
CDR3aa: CSVARGTDGEETQYF